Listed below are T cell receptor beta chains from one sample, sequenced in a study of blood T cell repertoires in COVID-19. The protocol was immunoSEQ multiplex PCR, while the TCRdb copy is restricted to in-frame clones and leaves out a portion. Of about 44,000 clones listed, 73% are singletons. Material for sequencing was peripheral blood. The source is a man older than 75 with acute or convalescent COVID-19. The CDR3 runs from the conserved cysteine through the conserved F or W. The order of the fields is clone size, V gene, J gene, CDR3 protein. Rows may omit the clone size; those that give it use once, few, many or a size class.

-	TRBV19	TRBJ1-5	CASSTSGTPNQPQHF
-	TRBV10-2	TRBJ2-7	CASSLDRTDYEQYF
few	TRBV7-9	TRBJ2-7	CASKLAGDSYEQYF
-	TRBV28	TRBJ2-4	CASSGADLAKNIQYF
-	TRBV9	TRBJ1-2	CASSATLTGDYGYTF
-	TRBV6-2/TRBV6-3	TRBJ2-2	CASSWERGELFF
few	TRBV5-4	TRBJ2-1	CASSTGTSGNNEQFF
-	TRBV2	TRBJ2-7	CASSRQGAYEQYF
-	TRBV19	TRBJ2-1	CASSWTSGSAEQFF
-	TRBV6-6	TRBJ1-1	CASSYSGGPNTEAFF
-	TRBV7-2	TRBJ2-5	CASSQGTGTQETQYF
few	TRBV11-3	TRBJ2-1	CASSFRTPGSEQFF
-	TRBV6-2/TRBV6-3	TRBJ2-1	CASSYSGKGRGNNEQFF
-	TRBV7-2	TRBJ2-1	CASSLGRISRLEQFF
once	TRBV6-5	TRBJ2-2	CAVAVSNTGELFF
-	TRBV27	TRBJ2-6	CASSSSRERPVSGANVLTF
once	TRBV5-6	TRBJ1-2	CASSLGRVSGYTF
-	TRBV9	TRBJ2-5	CASSVGGRKETQYF
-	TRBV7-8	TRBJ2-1	CASSSSRSYNEQFF
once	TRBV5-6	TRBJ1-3	CASSLAGTPFSGNTIYF
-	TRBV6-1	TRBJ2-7	CASSVGDYEQYF
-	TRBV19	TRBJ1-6	CASSSQGGRGSPLHF
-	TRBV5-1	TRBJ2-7	CASSPPTGTGLNEQYF
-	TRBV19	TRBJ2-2	CASTNRDRGWAGELFF
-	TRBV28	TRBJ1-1	CASTGRVNTEAFF
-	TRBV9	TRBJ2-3	CASSRLAFGDTQYF
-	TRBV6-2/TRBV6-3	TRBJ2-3	CASSPGMPGVRGDTQYF
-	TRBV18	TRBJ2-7	CASSPKAAISGEQYF
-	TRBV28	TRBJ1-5	CASSFRGRGGNQPQHF
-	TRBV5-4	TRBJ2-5	CASSLGTSQETQYF
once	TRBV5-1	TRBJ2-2	CASSLDFAGELFF
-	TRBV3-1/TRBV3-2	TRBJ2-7	CASSPHRDSTYEQYF
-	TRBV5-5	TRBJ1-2	CASAGQITNYGYTF
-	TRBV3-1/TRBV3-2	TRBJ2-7	CASSGLAGGPEQYF
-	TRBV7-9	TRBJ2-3	CASGSSGRAGDTQYF